One and the same sample provided the 2 T cell receptor beta chains below, sequenced in a study of cytomegalovirus exposure and HLA in healthy donors. The PCR used 60 Vbeta and 13 Jbeta primers. The protocol was immunoSEQ multiplex PCR, while the TCRdb copy is restricted to in-frame clones and leaves out a portion. This table holds 100,000 or so clones, roughly 80% found once. The sequenced sample consisted of PBMCs. These receptors came from a man aged 30 to 45 in good health and CMV-seropositive.

This clone appeared a few times. The chain combines TRBV2 with TRBJ1-5; 9 nucleotides align to TRBD1. This CDR3 contains 17 residues. V was clipped by 6 bases and J by 2 bases; unmatched bases: 11. CDR1 is SNHLY, CDR2 FYNNEI, per germline. CDR3 sequence: CASREGTGGARNQPQHF. The CDR3 DNA reads as TGTGCCAGCAGGGAGGGTACAGGGGGCGCACGCAATCAGCCCCAGCATTTT.

V is TRBV9 and J is TRBJ1-5; D gene ambiguous. The CDR3 totals 14 residues. Germline CDR1 is SGDLS and CDR2 is YYNGEE. V gave up 0 bases and J gave up 3 bases, with 7 bases separating them. The CDR3 DNA reads as TGTGCCAGCAGCGTAGGAGGCTCCAATCAGCCCCAGCATTTT. This encodes CASSVGGSNQPQHF.